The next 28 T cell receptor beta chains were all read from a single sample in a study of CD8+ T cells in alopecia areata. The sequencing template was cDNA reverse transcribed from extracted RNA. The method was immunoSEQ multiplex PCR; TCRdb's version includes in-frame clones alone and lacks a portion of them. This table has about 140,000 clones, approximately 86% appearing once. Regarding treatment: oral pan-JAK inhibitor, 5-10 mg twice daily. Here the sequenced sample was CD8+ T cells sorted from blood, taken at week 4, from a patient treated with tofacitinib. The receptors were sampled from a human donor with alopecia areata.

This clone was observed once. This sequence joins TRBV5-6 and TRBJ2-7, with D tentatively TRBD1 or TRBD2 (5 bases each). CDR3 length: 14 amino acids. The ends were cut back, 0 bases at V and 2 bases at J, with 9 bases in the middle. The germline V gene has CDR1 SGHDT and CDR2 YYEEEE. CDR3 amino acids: CASSLGGDPYEQYF. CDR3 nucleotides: TGTGCCAGCAGCTTGGGAGGGGACCCCTACGAGCAGTACTTC.

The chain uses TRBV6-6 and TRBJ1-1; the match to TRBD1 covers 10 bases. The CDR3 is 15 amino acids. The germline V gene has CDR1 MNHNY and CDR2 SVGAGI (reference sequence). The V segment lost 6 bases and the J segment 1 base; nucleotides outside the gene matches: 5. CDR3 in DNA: TGTGCCAGCAGCCCGGACAGGGGGTCGAACACTGAAGCTTTCTTT. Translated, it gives CASSPDRGSNTEAFF.

CDR3 DNA sequence: TGCGCCAGCAGCCAAGACGGGGGATTCTACGAGCAGTACTTC. Residues: CASSQDGGFYEQYF. The chain links TRBV4-1 to TRBJ2-7, with TRBD2 as a possible D gene (6 bases). The V end was cut by 0 bases, the J end by 3 bases, with 9 bases between. The CDR3 length is 14 residues. Looked up from germline, CDR1 is MGHRA and CDR2 is YSYEKL.

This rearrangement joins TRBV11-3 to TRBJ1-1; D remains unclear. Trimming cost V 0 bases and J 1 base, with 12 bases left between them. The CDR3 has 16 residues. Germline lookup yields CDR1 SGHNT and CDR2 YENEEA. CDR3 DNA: TGTGCCAGCAGCTTAGATCAACCCTTCTCGAACACTGAAGCTTTCTTT. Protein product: CASSLDQPFSNTEAFF.

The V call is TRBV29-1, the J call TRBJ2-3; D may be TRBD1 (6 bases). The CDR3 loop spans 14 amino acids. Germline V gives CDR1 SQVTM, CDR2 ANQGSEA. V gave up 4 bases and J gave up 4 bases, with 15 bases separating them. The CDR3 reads CSVGGTIEADTQYF. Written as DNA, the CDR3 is TGCAGCGTTGGAGGGACAATAGAAGCAGATACGCAGTATTTT.

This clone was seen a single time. For the CDR3, the DNA is TGTGCCACCAGCATATCTTCCTCCTACAATGAGCAGTTCTTC. Protein product: CATSISSSYNEQFF. The chain has TRBV15 and TRBJ2-1; D uncertain. Germline CDR1 is LNHNV and CDR2 is YYDKDF (reference sequence). V lost 4 bases to trimming and J lost 0 bases, with 7 bases between them. CDR3 length equals 14 residues.

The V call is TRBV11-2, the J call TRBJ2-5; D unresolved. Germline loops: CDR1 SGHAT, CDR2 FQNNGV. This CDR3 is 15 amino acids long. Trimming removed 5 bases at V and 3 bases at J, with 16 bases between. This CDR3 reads CASSPPTDTEETQYF. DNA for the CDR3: TGTGCCAGCAGCCCCCCAACCGACACCGAAGAGACCCAGTACTTC.

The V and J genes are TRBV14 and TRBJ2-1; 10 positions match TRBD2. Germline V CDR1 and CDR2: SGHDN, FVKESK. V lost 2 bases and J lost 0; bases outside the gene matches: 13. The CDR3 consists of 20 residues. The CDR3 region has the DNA TGTGCCAGCAGCCAACAGCATTTAGCGGGAGGATCTAGCTCCTACAATGAGCAGTTCTTC. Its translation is CASSQQHLAGGSSSYNEQFF.

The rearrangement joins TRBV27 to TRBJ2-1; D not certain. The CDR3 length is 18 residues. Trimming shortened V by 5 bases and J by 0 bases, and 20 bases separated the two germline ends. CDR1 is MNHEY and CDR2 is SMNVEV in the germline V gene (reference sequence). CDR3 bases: TGTGCCAGCAGTGGATACGCTACTAAGGCCAGCTCCTACAATGAGCAGTTCTTC. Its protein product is CASSGYATKASSYNEQFF.

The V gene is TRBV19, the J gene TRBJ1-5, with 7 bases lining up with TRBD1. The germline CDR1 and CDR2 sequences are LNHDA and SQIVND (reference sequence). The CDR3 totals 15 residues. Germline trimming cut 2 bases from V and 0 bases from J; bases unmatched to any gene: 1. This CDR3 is CASSIQGVSNQPQHF. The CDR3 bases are TGTGCCAGTAGTATACAGGGGGTTAGCAATCAGCCCCAGCATTTT.

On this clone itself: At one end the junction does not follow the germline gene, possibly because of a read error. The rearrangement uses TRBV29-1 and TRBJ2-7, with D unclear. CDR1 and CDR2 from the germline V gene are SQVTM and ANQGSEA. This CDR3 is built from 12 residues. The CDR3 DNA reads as TGCAGCGTCGAAGAAAGCCCCTACGAGCAGTACTTC. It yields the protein CSVEESPYEQYF.

CDR3 DNA sequence: TGCGCCAGCAGCTTAACAGGGGCCTACGAGCAGTACTTC. It codes for CASSLTGAYEQYF. The gene calls are TRBV5-1 and TRBJ2-7; 7 bases match TRBD1. CDR3 length: 13 residues. The trim removed 2 bases at V and 2 bases at J, leaving 1 base unmatched. The germline V gene has CDR1 SGHRS and CDR2 YFSETQ.

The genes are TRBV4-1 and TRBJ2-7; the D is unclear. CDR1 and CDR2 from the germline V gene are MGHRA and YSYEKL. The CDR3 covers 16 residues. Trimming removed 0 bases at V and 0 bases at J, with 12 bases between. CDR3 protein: CASSQDPLQSSYEQYF. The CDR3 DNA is TGCGCCAGCAGCCAAGATCCCCTGCAGAGCTCCTACGAGCAGTACTTC.

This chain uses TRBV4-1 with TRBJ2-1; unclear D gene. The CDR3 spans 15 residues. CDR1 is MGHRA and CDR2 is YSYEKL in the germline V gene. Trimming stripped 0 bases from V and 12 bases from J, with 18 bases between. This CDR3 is CASSQDLPIPQPQFF. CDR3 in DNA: TGCGCCAGCAGCCAAGATCTCCCCATCCCCCAACCGCAGTTCTTC.

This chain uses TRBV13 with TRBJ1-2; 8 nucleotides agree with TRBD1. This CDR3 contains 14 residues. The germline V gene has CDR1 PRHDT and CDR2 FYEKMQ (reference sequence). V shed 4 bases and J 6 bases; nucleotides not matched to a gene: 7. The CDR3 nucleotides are TGTGCCAGCAGCTCGTGGACAGGGAGCCATGGCTACACCTTC. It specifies CASSSWTGSHGYTF.

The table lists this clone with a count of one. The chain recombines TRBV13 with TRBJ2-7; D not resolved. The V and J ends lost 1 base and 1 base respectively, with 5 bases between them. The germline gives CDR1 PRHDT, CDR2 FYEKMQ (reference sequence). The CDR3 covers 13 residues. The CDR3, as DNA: TGTGCCAGCAGCTTAGCCGGATCCTACGAGCAGTACTTC. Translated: CASSLAGSYEQYF.

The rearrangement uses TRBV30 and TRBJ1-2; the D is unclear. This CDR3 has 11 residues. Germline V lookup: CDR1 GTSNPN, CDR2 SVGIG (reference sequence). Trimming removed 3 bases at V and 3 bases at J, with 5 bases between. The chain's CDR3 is CAWRWDYGYTF. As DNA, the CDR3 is TGTGCCTGGAGGTGGGACTATGGCTACACCTTC.

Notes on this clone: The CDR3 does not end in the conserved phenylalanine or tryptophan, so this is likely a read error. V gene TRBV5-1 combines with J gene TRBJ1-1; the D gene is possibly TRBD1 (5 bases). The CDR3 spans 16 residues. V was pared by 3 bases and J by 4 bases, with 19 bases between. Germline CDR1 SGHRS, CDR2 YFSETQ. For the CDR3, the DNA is TGCGCCAGCAGCTCTGGCCCAGGGCAGAGGGGCACTGAAGCTTTCTCT. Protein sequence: CASSSGPGQRGTEAFS.

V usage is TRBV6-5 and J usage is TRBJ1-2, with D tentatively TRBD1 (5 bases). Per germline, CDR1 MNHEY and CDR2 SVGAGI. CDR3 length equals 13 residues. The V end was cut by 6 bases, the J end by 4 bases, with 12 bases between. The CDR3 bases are TGTGCCAGCAGCCACGACAGCCCCTATGGCTACACCTTC. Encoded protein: CASSHDSPYGYTF.

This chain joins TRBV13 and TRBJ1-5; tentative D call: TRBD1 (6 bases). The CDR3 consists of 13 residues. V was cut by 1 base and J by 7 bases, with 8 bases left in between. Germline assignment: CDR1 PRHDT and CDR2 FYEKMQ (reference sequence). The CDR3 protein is CASSLEGGQPQHF. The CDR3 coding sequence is TGTGCCAGCAGCTTAGAGGGGGGGCAGCCCCAGCATTTT. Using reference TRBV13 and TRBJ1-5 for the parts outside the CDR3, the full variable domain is AAGVIQSPRHLIKEKRETATLKCYPIPRHDTVYWYQQGPGQDPQFLISFYEKMQSDKGSIPDRFSAQQFSDYHSELNMSSLELGDSALYFCASSLEGGQPQHFGDGTRLSIL.

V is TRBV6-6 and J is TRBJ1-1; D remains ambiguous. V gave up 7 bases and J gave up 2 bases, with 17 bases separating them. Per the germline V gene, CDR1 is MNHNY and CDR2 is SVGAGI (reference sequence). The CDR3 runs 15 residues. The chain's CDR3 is CASIPAGTQNTEAFF. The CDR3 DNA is TGTGCCAGCATCCCGGCCGGAACACAAAACACTGAAGCTTTCTTT.

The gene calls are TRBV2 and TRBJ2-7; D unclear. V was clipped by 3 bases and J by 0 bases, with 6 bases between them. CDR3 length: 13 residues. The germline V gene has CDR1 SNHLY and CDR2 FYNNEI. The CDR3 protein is CASSEGISYEQYF. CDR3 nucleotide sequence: TGTGCCAGCAGTGAGGGGATCTCCTACGAGCAGTACTTC. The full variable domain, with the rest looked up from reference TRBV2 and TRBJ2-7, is EPEVTQTPSHQVTQMGQEVILRCVPISNHLYFYWYRQILGQKVEFLVSFYNNEISEKSEIFDDQFSVERPDGSNFTLKIRSTKLEDSAMYFCASSEGISYEQYFGPGTRLTVT.

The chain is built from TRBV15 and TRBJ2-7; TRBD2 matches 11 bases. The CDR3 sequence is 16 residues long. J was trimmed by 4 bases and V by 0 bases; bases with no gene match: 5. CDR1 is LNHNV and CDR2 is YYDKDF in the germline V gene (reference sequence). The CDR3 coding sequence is TGTGCCACCAGCAGAGAATTACTAGCGGGAGATTACGAGCAGTACTTC. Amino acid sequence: CATSRELLAGDYEQYF.

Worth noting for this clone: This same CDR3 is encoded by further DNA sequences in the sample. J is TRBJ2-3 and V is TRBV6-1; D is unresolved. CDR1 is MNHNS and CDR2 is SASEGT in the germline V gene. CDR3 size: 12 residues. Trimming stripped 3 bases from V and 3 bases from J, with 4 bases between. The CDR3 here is CASSDGTDTQYF. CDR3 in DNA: TGTGCCAGCAGTGATGGAACAGATACGCAGTATTTT.

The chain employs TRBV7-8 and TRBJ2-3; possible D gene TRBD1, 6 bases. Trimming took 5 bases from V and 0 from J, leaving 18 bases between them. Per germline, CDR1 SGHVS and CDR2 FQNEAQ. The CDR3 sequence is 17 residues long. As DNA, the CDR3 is TGTGCCAGCAGCCGAACCCACCGCAGGGGTAGCACAGATACGCAGTATTTT. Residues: CASSRTHRRGSTDTQYF.

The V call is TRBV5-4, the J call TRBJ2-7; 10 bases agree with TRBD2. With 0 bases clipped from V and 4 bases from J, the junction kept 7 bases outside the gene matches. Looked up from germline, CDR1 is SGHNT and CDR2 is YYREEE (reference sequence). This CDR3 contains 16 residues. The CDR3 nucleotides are TGTGCCAGCAGCTTGGGTGTAGCGGGAGGAGTTTACGAGCAGTACTTC. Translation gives CASSLGVAGGVYEQYF.

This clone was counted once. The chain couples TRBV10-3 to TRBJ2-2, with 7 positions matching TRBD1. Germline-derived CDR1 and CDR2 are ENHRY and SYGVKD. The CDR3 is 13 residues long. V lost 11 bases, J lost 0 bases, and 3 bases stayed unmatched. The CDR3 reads CAVGQANTGELFF. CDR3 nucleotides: TGTGCCGTCGGACAGGCGAACACCGGGGAGCTGTTTTTT.

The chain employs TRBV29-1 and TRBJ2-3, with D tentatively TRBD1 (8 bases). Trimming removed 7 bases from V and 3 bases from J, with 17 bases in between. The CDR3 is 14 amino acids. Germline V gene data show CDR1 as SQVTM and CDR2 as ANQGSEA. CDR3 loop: CSAGRTGRTDTQYF. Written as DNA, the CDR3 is TGCAGCGCCGGGAGGACAGGGAGGACAGATACGCAGTATTTT.